The next 27 T cell receptor beta chains were all read from a single sample in a study of Ad26.COV2.S vaccination and SARS-CoV-2 variants. Treatment indicated: about 20 received Ad26.COV2.S at low or high dose, single or two shots; several received placebo; per-sample allocation not given. The samples date from day 63 after the first vaccine or placebo injection. The assay was immunoSEQ multiplex PCR, and TCRdb's table has in-frame clones only and misses some. Of a few hundred thousand clones in the sample, more than 70% are singletons; the top ten hold 2.5% to 3.5%. The material sequenced was peripheral blood, taken in a trial of Ad26.COV2.S vaccine versus placebo. The receptor set was obtained from a person aged 18-60 years who received the Ad26.COV2.S COVID-19 vaccine or a placebo.

As regards this clone: Additional DNA sequences in this sample encode the identical CDR3. This chain uses TRBV30 with TRBJ1-2; D gene ambiguous. Germline V gene lookup returns CDR1 GTSNPN and CDR2 SVGIG (reference sequence). V was trimmed by 3 bases and J by 0 bases, leaving 2 bases between them. CDR3 size: 11 residues. The CDR3 spells CAWSANYGYTF. Written as DNA, the CDR3 is TGTGCCTGGAGCGCTAACTATGGCTACACCTTC.

The sample holds a few counts of this clone. V usage is TRBV7-8 and J usage is TRBJ1-5; TRBD1 might be the D (5 bases). Germline V lookup: CDR1 SGHVS, CDR2 FQNEAQ. V was clipped by 5 bases and J by 6 bases, with 17 bases between them. The CDR3 is 15 residues long. The CDR3 loop is CASSPLRGRSQPQHF. The CDR3 nucleotides read TGTGCCAGCAGCCCCTTGAGGGGACGGAGTCAGCCCCAGCATTTT.

This sequence joins TRBV4-1 and TRBJ1-1; D unclear. V lost 1 base and J 8 bases, leaving 17 bases between the germline ends. This CDR3 contains 15 residues. Germline CDR1 and CDR2: MGHRA and YSYEKL. This CDR3 reads CASSQVGGSADEAFF. CDR3 bases: TGCGCCAGCAGCCAAGTAGGAGGGAGTGCCGACGAAGCTTTCTTT.

The J gene is TRBJ2-2, the V gene TRBV11-3; 7 bases align to TRBD2. CDR3 size: 18 residues. J gave up 4 bases and V 5 bases, and 16 bases lay outside the gene matches. Germline V gives CDR1 SGHNT, CDR2 YENEEA. The CDR3, as DNA: TGTGCCAGCAGCCCTCGGGCGGGTCACGGCGGGAGCACCGGGGAGCTGTTTTTT. It translates to CASSPRAGHGGSTGELFF.

This clone was observed once. The gene calls are TRBV6-5 and TRBJ1-3; D call uncertain. The V gene's germline CDR1 is MNHEY and CDR2 SVGAGI. The CDR3 has 15 residues. The V gene lost 6 bases and the J gene lost 0 bases, with 12 bases spanning the gap. The CDR3 DNA reads TGTGCCAGCAGGGTAATGACGGCCTCTGGAAACACCATATATTTT. Encoded protein: CASRVMTASGNTIYF.

The V and J genes are TRBV18 and TRBJ1-2, with 7 bases identical to TRBD1. With 3 bases clipped from V and 1 base from J, the junction kept 2 bases outside the gene matches. This CDR3 region has 14 residues. Germline CDR1 is KGHSH and CDR2 is LQKENI. Here the CDR3 DNA reads TGTGCCAGCTCACCCTACAGGGGTAACTATGGCTACACCTTC. Its protein product is CASSPYRGNYGYTF.

This clone was counted a single time. The chain is built from TRBV7-2 and TRBJ1-1; D unclear. The CDR3 sequence is 15 residues long. The germline V gene has CDR1 SGHTA and CDR2 FQGNSA. The ends were cut back, 2 bases at V and 1 base at J, with 11 bases in the middle. The CDR3 DNA is TGTGCCAGCAGCTTAATCCCCACGGGGAACACTGAAGCTTTCTTT. Translating gives CASSLIPTGNTEAFF.

The chain couples TRBV5-1 to TRBJ2-3; TRBD2 matches at 11 bases. V gave up 0 bases and J gave up 3 bases; unmatched junction bases: 6. Germline V gene sequence: CDR1 SGHRS, CDR2 YFSETQ. The CDR3 covers 17 residues. The DNA for the CDR3 is TGCGCCAGCAGCTTGGTGGTAGCGGGAGGGCCGACAGATACGCAGTATTTT. Translation: CASSLVVAGGPTDTQYF.

The rearrangement uses TRBV19 and TRBJ2-7; D may correspond to TRBD1 or TRBD2 (6 bases each). CDR1 and CDR2 (germline): LNHDA, SQIVND (reference sequence). The CDR3 is 15 amino acids. V shed 4 bases and J shed 2 bases, with 15 bases lying between them. The DNA for the CDR3 is TGTGCCAGTAGTACCCAGGGGCCGGGGGCCTACGAGCAGTACTTC. This sequence encodes CASSTQGPGAYEQYF.

The chain recombines TRBV5-1 with TRBJ2-5, with a tentative D call TRBD2 (6 bases). The V end lost 3 bases, the J end lost 1 base, and 13 bases lay between the germline ends. Germline values: CDR1 SGHRS, CDR2 YFSETQ. The CDR3 is 15 residues long. CDR3 protein: CASSWGPSAQETQYF. The CDR3 nucleotides read TGCGCCAGCAGCTGGGGCCCTAGCGCCCAAGAGACCCAGTACTTC.

This clone has only one observation. The chain couples TRBV2 to TRBJ1-2; tentative D call: TRBD1 (6 bases). This CDR3 comprises 12 residues. V was shortened by 3 bases and J by 6 bases, with 8 bases between the two germline ends. In germline, CDR1 is SNHLY, CDR2 FYNNEI. The CDR3 DNA reads as TGTGCCAGCAGTGACAGGGGACATGGCTACACCTTC. It is translated as CASSDRGHGYTF. Full variable domain (outside the CDR3, taken from reference TRBV2 and TRBJ1-2): EPEVTQTPSHQVTQMGQEVILRCVPISNHLYFYWYRQILGQKVEFLVSFYNNEISEKSEIFDDQFSVERPDGSNFTLKIRSTKLEDSAMYFCASSDRGHGYTFGSGTRLTVV.

The sample holds a few counts of this clone. The V call is TRBV5-1, the J call TRBJ1-1; maybe TRBD1 (5 bases). Trimming stripped 2 bases from V and 0 bases from J, with 11 bases between. The germline gives CDR1 SGHRS, CDR2 YFSETQ. The CDR3 spans 15 residues. The CDR3 loop is CASSLLGTVNTEAFF. Here the CDR3 DNA reads TGCGCCAGCAGCTTACTTGGGACGGTGAACACTGAAGCTTTCTTT.

The V gene is TRBV15, the J gene TRBJ2-1, with 8 nucleotides matching TRBD2. Germline CDR1 LNHNV, CDR2 YYDKDF (reference sequence). V shed 4 bases, J shed 5 bases, and the junction held 10 bases outside the gene matches. The CDR3 totals 16 residues. The CDR3 sequence is CATSTRAGLDDNEQFF. In DNA form, the CDR3 reads TGTGCCACCAGCACGAGGGCGGGACTAGATGACAATGAGCAGTTCTTC.

The rearrangement uses TRBV7-2 and TRBJ1-1, with D unresolved. Looked up from germline, CDR1 is SGHTA and CDR2 is FQGNSA. The CDR3 totals 14 residues. Trimming removed 0 bases at V and 1 base at J, with 6 bases between. CDR3 protein: CASSLAGPNTEAFF. As DNA, the CDR3 is TGTGCCAGCAGCTTAGCAGGGCCGAACACTGAAGCTTTCTTT.

The chain employs TRBV18 and TRBJ2-3, with D possibly being TRBD2 (6 bases). Germline V CDR1 and CDR2: KGHSH, LQKENI. V shed 5 bases and J shed 0 bases, with 18 bases lying between them. This CDR3 has 17 residues. The CDR3 region is CASSNQRGKASTDTQYF. In DNA, the CDR3 is TGTGCCAGCTCAAATCAACGGGGGAAAGCTAGCACAGATACGCAGTATTTT.

The J gene is TRBJ2-7, the V gene TRBV7-6; D is perhaps TRBD1 or TRBD2 (5 bases each). The CDR3 consists of 16 residues. V lost 6 bases to trimming and J lost 4 bases, with 22 bases between them. Germline CDR1 SGHVS, CDR2 FNYEAQ. CDR3 sequence (DNA): TGTGCCAGCAGTGCCAGTATGGGGGAGTTCTATTACGAGCAGTACTTC. It translates to CASSASMGEFYYEQYF.

In its sample, this clone was seen a few times. V usage is TRBV27 and J usage is TRBJ1-1; TRBD1 is a possible D gene (5 bases). The CDR3 is made up of 14 amino acids. Trimming left V 4 bases short and J 0 bases short, with 9 bases between. Germline V gives CDR1 MNHEY, CDR2 SMNVEV (reference sequence). The CDR3 DNA reads as TGTGCCAGCAGTTCCGGGACCGTGAACACTGAAGCTTTCTTT. The encoded protein is CASSSGTVNTEAFF.

This chain connects TRBV5-1 to TRBJ2-2; a weak D match, TRBD2 (5 bases). CDR3 length equals 13 residues. Trimming left V 9 bases short and J 1 base short, with 10 bases between. Germline V gene lookup returns CDR1 SGHRS and CDR2 YFSETQ. In DNA form, the CDR3 reads TGCGCCACCGGGGTAGGGAACACCGGGGAGCTGTTTTTT. Encoded protein: CATGVGNTGELFF. Based on the CDR3 plus reference TRBV5-1 and TRBJ2-2, the full variable domain is KAGVTQTPRYLIKTRGQQVTLSCSPISGHRSVSWYQQTPGQGLQFLFEYFSETQRNKGNFPGRFSGRQFSNSRSEMNVSTLELGDSALYLCATGVGNTGELFFGEGSRLTVL.

The chain has TRBV27 and TRBJ1-1, with D unresolved. Germline V lookup: CDR1 MNHEY, CDR2 SMNVEV (reference sequence). The CDR3 loop spans 11 amino acids. The V gene lost 9 bases and the J gene lost 6 bases, with 11 bases spanning the gap. In DNA form, the CDR3 reads TGTGCCAGTCGGCGGGGTCCTGAAGCTTTCTTT. The encoded protein is CASRRGPEAFF.

The chain links TRBV5-1 to TRBJ1-2; tentatively, D is TRBD1 (5 bases). V shed 4 bases and J shed 4 bases, with 14 bases lying between them. Germline-derived CDR1 and CDR2 are SGHRS and YFSETQ. This CDR3 comprises 14 residues. Written as DNA, the CDR3 is TGCGCCAGCAGCCCGCCGCAGGGTTCCTATGGCTACACCTTC. It codes for CASSPPQGSYGYTF.

The genes are TRBV7-3 and TRBJ2-7; a possible D gene is TRBD2 (6 bases). This CDR3 contains 14 residues. CDR1 and CDR2 (germline): SGHTA, FQGTGA. Trimming took 2 bases from V and 3 from J, leaving 11 bases between them. CDR3 residues: CASSLGGKDYEQYF. DNA of the CDR3: TGTGCCAGCAGCTTAGGAGGGAAGGACTACGAGCAGTACTTC.

The rearrangement joins TRBV9 to TRBJ1-1; unclear D gene. V lost 0 bases and J 1 base, leaving 10 bases between the germline ends. The germline CDR1 and CDR2 sequences are SGDLS and YYNGEE. The CDR3 totals 15 residues. The CDR3 DNA reads as TGTGCCAGCAGCGTAGGAAGCGGCGGGAACACTGAAGCTTTCTTT. Protein product: CASSVGSGGNTEAFF. The full variable domain, rest sourced from reference TRBV9 and TRBJ1-1, is DSGVTQTPKHLITATGQRVTLRCSPRSGDLSVYWYQQSLDQGLQFLIQYYNGEERAKGNILERFSAQQFPDLHSELNLSSLELGDSALYFCASSVGSGGNTEAFFGQGTRLTVV.

In this sample, this clone turned up once. The J gene is TRBJ2-5, the V gene TRBV11-2; TRBD2 matches 11 bases. The ends lost 5 bases at V and 2 bases at J; junction bases unmatched: 10. The CDR3 length is 17 residues. Germline loops: CDR1 SGHAT, CDR2 FQNNGV. CDR3 DNA: TGTGCCAGCAGCCAATCGACTAGCGGGGCACCTCAAGAGACCCAGTACTTC. It is translated as CASSQSTSGAPQETQYF.

This clone was picked up a small number of times. The chain carries TRBV5-4 and TRBJ1-2; 10 bases are a match to TRBD1. CDR3 length: 13 amino acids. Germline V gene sequence: CDR1 SGHNT, CDR2 YYREEE (reference sequence). V lost 4 bases and J lost 8; bases outside the gene matches: 5. The CDR3 sequence is CASSRQGAGGYTF. DNA for the CDR3: TGTGCCAGCAGCAGACAGGGGGCCGGAGGCTACACCTTC.

This clone has just one count. The chain has TRBV9 and TRBJ1-1; D is unclear. Germline V CDR1 and CDR2: SGDLS, YYNGEE. V shed 0 bases and J shed 7 bases, with 13 bases lying between them. This CDR3 is 14 amino acids long. In nucleotides, the CDR3 is TGTGCCAGCAGCGTAGAGGACCGGAGTGGTGAAGCTTTCTTT. This gives the protein CASSVEDRSGEAFF.

The rearrangement joins TRBV30 to TRBJ2-7; 11 nucleotides align to TRBD2. The germline V gene has CDR1 GTSNPN and CDR2 SVGIG (reference sequence). The CDR3 runs 15 residues. V lost 4 bases and J lost 5; bases outside the gene matches: 10. The CDR3 region is CAWTRVAGGPHEQYF. In nucleotides, the CDR3 is TGTGCCTGGACACGGGTAGCGGGAGGGCCCCACGAGCAGTACTTC. Variable domain in full (rest from reference TRBV30 and TRBJ2-7): SQTIHQWPATLVQPVGSPLSLECTVEGTSNPNLYWYRQAAGRGLQLLFYSVGIGQISSEVPQNLSASRPQDRQFILSSKKLLLSDSGFYLCAWTRVAGGPHEQYFGPGTRLTVT.

The chain links TRBV5-4 to TRBJ1-3; D unresolved. CDR1 SGHNT and CDR2 YYREEE come from the germline V gene (reference sequence). The CDR3 consists of 14 residues. The ends were cut back, 5 bases at V and 2 bases at J, with 11 bases in the middle. The CDR3 protein is CASRPANAGNTIYF. CDR3 DNA sequence: TGTGCCAGCAGGCCCGCTAATGCTGGAAACACCATATATTTT.